This TCR beta chain derives from a study of sequential checkpoint blockade in melanoma. Whole-study context: Each arm's sequence ended with maintenance nivolumab.

This CDR3 region has 14 residues. The germline CDR1 and CDR2 sequences are MNHNS and SASEGT. V lost 3 bases and J 4 bases, leaving 12 bases between the germline ends. The treatment here: randomized to nivolumab then ipilimumab (arm A) or the reverse (arm B). From thawed PBMCs, live CD3+CD8+ cells negative for CD19 and CD56 were sorted. Sequencing was performed with immunoSEQ multiplex PCR; in TCRdb, only in-frame clones are kept and a portion is missing. The sample yields more than 7,000 clones, 50% to 75% seen once. This receptor was taken from a human donor with melanoma. The sample was CD8+ T cells sorted from blood (inferred from file names), taken from a patient given nivolumab and ipilimumab in sequence. The chain employs TRBV6-1 and TRBJ1-2; D not certain. The CDR3 reads CASSDDAERYGYTF. CDR3 coding DNA: TGTGCCAGCAGTGACGACGCGGAGCGCTATGGCTACACCTTC.